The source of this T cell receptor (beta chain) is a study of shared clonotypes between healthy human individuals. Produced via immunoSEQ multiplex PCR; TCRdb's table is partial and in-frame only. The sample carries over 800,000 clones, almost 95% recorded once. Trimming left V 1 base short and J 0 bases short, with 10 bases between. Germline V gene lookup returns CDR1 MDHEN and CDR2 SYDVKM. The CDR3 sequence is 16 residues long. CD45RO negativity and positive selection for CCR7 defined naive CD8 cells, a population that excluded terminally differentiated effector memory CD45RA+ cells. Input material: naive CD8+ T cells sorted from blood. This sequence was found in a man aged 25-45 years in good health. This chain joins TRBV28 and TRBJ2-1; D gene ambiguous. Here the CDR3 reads CASSLLGVSSYNEQFF. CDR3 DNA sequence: TGTGCCAGCAGTTTATTAGGCGTTAGCTCCTACAATGAGCAGTTCTTC.